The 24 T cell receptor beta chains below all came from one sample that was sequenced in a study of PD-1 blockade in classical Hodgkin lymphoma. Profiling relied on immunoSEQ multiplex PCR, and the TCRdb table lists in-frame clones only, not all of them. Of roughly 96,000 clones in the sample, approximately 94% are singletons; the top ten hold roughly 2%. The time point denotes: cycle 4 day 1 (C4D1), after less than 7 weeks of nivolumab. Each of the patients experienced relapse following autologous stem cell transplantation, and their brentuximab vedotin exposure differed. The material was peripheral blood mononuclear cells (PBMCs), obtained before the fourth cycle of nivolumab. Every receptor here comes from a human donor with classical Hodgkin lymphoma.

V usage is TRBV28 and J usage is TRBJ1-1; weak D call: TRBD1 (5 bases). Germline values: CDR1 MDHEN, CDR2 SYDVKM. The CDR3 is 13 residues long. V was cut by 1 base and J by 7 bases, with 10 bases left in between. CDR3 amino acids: CASSLSGTVEAFF. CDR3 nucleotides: TGTGCCAGCAGTTTATCGGGGACCGTTGAAGCTTTCTTT.

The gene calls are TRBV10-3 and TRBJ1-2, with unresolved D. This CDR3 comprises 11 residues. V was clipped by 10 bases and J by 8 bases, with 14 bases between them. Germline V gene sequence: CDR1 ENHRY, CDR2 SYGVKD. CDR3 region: CASFSVEGYTF. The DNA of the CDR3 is TGTGCCAGCTTCTCGGTGGAGGGCTACACCTTC.

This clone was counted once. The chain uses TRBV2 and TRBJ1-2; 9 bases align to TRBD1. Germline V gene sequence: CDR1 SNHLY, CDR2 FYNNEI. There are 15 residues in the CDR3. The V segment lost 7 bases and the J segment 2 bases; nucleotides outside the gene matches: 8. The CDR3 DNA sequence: TGTGCCAGCAACCCCACAGGGGGCGGAAACTATGGCTACACCTTC. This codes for CASNPTGGGNYGYTF.

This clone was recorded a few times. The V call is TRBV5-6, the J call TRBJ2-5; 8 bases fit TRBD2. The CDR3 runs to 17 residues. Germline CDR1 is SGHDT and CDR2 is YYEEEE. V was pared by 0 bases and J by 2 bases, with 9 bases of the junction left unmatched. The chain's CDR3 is CASSLAPLAGGQETQYF. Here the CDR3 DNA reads TGTGCCAGCAGCTTGGCCCCGCTAGCGGGTGGACAAGAGACCCAGTACTTC.

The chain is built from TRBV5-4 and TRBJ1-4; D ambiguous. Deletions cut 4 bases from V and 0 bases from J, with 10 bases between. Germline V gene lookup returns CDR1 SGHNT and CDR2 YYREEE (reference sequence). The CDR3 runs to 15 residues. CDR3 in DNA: TGTGCCAGCAGCGCGACGGTTGCAACTAATGAAAAACTGTTTTTT. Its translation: CASSATVATNEKLFF.

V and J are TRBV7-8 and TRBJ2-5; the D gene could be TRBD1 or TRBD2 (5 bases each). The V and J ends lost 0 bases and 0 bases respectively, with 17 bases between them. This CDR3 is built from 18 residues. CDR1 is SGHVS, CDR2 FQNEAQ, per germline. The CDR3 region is CASSLAVGAPRYQETQYF. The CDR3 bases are TGTGCCAGCAGCTTAGCGGTCGGGGCCCCTAGGTACCAAGAGACCCAGTACTTC.

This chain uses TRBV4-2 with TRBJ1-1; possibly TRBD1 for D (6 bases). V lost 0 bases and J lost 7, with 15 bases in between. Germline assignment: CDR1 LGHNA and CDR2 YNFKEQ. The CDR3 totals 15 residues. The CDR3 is CASSQDGRGAYEAFF. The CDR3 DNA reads TGTGCCAGCAGCCAAGACGGTCGGGGGGCCTATGAAGCTTTCTTT.

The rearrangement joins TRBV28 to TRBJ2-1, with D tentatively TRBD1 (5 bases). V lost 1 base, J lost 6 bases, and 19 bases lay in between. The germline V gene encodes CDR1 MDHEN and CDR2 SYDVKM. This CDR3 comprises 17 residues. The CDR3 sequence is CASSLYGSPMGPNEQFF. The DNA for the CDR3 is TGTGCCAGCAGTTTATATGGCAGTCCGATGGGGCCCAATGAGCAGTTCTTC.

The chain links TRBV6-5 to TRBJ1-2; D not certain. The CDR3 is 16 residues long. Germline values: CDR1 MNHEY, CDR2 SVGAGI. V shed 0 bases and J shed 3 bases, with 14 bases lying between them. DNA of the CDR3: TGTGCCAGCAGTTACTCGCCAGACGGGCGGTACTATGGCTACACCTTC. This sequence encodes CASSYSPDGRYYGYTF.

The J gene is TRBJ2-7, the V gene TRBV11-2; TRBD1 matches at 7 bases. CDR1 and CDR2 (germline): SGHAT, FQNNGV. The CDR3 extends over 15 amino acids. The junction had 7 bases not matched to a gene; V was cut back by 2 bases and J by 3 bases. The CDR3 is CASSLSQGQLYEQYF. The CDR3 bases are TGTGCCAGCAGCTTAAGCCAGGGACAGCTCTACGAGCAGTACTTC.

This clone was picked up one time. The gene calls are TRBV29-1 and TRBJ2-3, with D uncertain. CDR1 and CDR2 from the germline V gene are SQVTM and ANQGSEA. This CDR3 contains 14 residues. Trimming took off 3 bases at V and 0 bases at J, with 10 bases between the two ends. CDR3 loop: CSVEGVASTDTQYF. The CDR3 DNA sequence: TGCAGCGTTGAGGGTGTAGCCAGCACAGATACGCAGTATTTT.

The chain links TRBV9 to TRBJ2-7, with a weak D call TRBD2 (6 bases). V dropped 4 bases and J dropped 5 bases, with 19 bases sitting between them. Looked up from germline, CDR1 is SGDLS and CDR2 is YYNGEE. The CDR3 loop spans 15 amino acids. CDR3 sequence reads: CASSLSGTSNHEQYF. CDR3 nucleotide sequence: TGTGCCAGCAGCCTCTCCGGGACTTCTAACCACGAGCAGTACTTC.

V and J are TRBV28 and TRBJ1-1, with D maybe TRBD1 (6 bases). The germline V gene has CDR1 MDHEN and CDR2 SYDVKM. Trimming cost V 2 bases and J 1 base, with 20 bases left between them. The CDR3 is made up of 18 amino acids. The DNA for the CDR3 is TGTGCCAGCAGTTTAAAGGGGTCCAGGGGCGCTAGGAACACTGAAGCTTTCTTT. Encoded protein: CASSLKGSRGARNTEAFF. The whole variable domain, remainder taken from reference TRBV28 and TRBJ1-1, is DVKVTQSSRYLVKRTGEKVFLECVQDMDHENMFWYRQDPGLGLRLIYFSYDVKMKEKGDIPEGYSVSREKKERFSLILESASTNQTSMYLCASSLKGSRGARNTEAFFGQGTRLTVV.

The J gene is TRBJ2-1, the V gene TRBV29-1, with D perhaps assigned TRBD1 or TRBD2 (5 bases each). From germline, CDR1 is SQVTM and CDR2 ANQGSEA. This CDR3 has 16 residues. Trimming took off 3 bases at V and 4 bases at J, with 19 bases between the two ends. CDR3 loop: CSVEGLRGILYNEQFF. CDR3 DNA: TGCAGCGTTGAGGGCCTCCGGGGCATCCTTTACAATGAGCAGTTCTTC.

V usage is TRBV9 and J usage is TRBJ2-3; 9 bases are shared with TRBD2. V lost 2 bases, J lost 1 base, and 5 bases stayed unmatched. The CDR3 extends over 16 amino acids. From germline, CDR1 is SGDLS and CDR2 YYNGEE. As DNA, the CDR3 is TGTGCCAGCAGCGTCTCTAGCGGGGTTGGCACAGATACGCAGTATTTT. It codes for CASSVSSGVGTDTQYF.

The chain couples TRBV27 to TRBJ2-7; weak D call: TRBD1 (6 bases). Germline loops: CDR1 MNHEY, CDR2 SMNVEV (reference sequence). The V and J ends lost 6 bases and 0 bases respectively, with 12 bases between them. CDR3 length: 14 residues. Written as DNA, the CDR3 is TGTGCCAGCAGCCCTCAGACAGGCTCCTACGAGCAGTACTTC. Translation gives CASSPQTGSYEQYF.

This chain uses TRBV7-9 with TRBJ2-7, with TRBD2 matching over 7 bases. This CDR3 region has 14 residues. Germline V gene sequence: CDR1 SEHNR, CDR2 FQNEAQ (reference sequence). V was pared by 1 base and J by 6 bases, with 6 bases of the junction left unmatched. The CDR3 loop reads CASSLVPSGGEQYF. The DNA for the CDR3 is TGTGCCAGCAGCTTAGTTCCTAGCGGTGGCGAGCAGTACTTC.

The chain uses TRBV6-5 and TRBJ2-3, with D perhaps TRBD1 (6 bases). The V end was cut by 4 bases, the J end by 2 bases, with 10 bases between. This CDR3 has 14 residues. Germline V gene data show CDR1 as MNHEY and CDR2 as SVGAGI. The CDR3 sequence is CASSLGQITDTQYF. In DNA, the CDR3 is TGTGCCAGCAGTTTAGGACAGATCACAGATACGCAGTATTTT.

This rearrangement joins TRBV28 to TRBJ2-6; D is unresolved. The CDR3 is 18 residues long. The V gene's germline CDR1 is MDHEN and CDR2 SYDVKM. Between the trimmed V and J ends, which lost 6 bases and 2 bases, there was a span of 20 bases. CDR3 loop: CASRSPKGSQAGANVLTF. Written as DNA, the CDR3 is TGTGCCAGCAGATCCCCGAAGGGCAGCCAAGCTGGGGCCAACGTCCTGACTTTC.

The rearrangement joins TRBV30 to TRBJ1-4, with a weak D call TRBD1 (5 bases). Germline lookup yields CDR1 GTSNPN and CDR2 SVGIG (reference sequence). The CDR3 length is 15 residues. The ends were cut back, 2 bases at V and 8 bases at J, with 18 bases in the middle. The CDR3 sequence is CAWSKGGALAEKLFF. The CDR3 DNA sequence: TGTGCCTGGAGTAAAGGAGGGGCACTAGCCGAAAAACTGTTTTTT.

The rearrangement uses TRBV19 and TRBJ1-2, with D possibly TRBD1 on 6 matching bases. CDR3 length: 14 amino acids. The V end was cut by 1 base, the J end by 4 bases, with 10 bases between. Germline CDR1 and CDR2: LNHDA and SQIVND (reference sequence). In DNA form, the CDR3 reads TGTGCCAGTAGTATAGCGGACAGTGGCTATGGCTACACCTTC. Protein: CASSIADSGYGYTF.

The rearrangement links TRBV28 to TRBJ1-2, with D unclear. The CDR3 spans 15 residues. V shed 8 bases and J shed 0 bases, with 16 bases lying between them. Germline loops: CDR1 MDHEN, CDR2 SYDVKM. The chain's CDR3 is CASGEDATSNYGYTF. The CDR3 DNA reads TGTGCCAGCGGTGAGGACGCTACCTCTAACTATGGCTACACCTTC.

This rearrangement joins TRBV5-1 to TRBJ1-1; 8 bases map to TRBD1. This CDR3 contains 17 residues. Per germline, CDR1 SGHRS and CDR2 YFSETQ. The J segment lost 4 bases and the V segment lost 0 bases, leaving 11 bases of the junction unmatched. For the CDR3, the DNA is TGCGCCAGCAGCTTGGTGCCGGGTCAGGGGGCGGGCACTGAAGCTTTCTTT. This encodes CASSLVPGQGAGTEAFF.

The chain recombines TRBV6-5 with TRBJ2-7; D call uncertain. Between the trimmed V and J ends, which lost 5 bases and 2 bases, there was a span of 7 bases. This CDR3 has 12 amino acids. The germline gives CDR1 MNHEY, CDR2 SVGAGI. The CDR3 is CASSQSTYEQYF. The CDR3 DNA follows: TGTGCCAGCAGTCAAAGTACCTACGAGCAGTACTTC.